This TCR beta chain originates from a study of graft-versus-host responses after intestinal transplantation. Study context: All recipients got anti-thymocyte globulin induction, then tacrolimus and steroids for roughly three years.

The method was immunoSEQ multiplex PCR; TCRdb's version includes in-frame clones alone and lacks a portion of them. The repertoire includes some 88,000 clones, just over 90% of them detected once, and about 2% sits in the top ten. The V end lost 5 bases, the J end lost 0 bases, and 16 bases lay between the germline ends. This CDR3 spans 16 amino acids. The germline V gene has CDR1 MNHEY and CDR2 SMNVEV (reference sequence). This clone was observed a single time. Antigen: not known. Study conclusions and caveats: Some patients had graft-donor T cell macrochimerism, and their allografts showed high graft-versus-host to host-versus-graft clonal ratios. Analysis identified GvH clones in recipient marrow, with some appearing first in ileum or blood.

The sequence derives from a human donor who received an intestinal transplant. The chain combines TRBV27 with TRBJ1-1; tentatively, D is TRBD1 (6 bases). The sequencing used unstimulated CD8+ T cells sorted from spleen or lymph node cells, collected before intestinal transplant. This chain's CDR3 is CASSPRQEYMNTEAFF. CDR3 nucleotides: TGTGCCAGCAGTCCTAGACAGGAATACATGAACACTGAAGCTTTCTTT.